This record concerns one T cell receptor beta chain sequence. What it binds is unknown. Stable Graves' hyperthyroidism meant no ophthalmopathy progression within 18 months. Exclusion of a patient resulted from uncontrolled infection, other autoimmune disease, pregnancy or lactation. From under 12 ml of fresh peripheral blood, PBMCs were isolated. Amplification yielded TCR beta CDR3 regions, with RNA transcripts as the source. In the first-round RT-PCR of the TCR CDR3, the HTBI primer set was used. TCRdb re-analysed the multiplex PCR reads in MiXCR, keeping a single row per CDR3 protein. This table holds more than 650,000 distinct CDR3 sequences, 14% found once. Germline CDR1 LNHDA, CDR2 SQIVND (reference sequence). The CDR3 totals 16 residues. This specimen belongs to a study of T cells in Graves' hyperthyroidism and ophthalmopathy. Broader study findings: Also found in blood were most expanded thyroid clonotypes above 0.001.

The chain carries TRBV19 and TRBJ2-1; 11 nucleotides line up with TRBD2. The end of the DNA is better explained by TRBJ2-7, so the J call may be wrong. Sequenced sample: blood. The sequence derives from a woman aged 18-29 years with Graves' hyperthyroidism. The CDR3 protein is CASSRWGTSGSNEQYF. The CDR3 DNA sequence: TGTGCCAGTAGCAGGTGGGGGACTAGCGGTTCTAATGAGCAGTACTTC.